Listed below are T cell receptor beta chains from one sample, sequenced in a study of T cells in Graves' hyperthyroidism and ophthalmopathy. TCRdb analysed the multiplex PCR reads with MiXCR anew, one entry per CDR3 protein. The data contain hundreds of thousands of distinct CDR3 sequences, 15% to 20% of them singletons. Sample: blood. The receptor source for this set is a young woman with Graves' ophthalmopathy. CDR3s include the opening cysteine and the closing phenylalanine or tryptophan. The D gene is left open where the match is weak. Size tells how often a clone was seen (once, few, many) or the class of an expanded clone, and some rows leave it out.

d_gene	v_gene	abundance	j_gene	CDR3nt	CDR3aa
-	TRBV20-1	many	TRBJ2-1	TGCAGTGCAGGGGGGGGACTCGATGAGCAGTTCTTC	CSAGGGLDEQFF
-	TRBV19	few	TRBJ1-5	TGTGCCAGTAGTATTAGTCGCCTGCAAGGCAATCAGCCCCAGCATTTT	CASSISRLQGNQPQHF
TRBD1	TRBV27	many	TRBJ2-7	TGTGCCAGCAGTGTACGGGACAGGGTGAACTACGAGCAGTACTTC	CASSVRDRVNYEQYF
TRBD2	TRBV13	-	TRBJ2-3	TGTGCCAGCAGCTCCCAGGGAAGCGGGGGGGCCGATTATACGCAGTATTTT	CASSSQGSGGADYTQYF
-	TRBV15	-	TRBJ1-5	TGTGCCACCAGCAGGGACGGCAATCAGCCCCAGCATTTT	CATSRDGNQPQHF
TRBD2	TRBV7-2	many	TRBJ2-3	TGTGCCAGCAGCCCACCGCGGGGGACAGATACGCAGTATTTT	CASSPPRGTDTQYF
-	TRBV5-1	few	TRBJ1-2	TGCGCCAGCAGCTTTGAGGACGGAAGTTATGGCTACACCTTC	CASSFEDGSYGYTF
-	TRBV6-1	few	TRBJ2-2	TGTGCCAGCACTCCGTATGAGGTCTGGAATGGAACCGGGGAGCTGTTTTTT	CASTPYEVWNGTGELFF
-	TRBV19	few	TRBJ1-6	TGTGCCAGTAGTATGGAACAGGGCCATTCACCCCTCCACTTT	CASSMEQGHSPLHF
-	TRBV5-8	few	TRBJ2-6	TGTGCCAGCAGCTTGGCTAGGGGAGCTGGGGCCAACGTCCTGACTTTC	CASSLARGAGANVLTF
TRBD1	TRBV27	many	TRBJ1-2	TGTGCCAGCAGTTGGGCAGGGGGCGAAGGCTATGGCTACACCTTC	CASSWAGGEGYGYTF
TRBD2	TRBV19	-	TRBJ2-1	TGTGCCAGTAGTACCTCGACTAGCGGGGAAACGGGAGGGCAGTTCTTC	CASSTSTSGETGGQFF
TRBD1	TRBV7-2	many	TRBJ1-2	TGTGCCAGCAGCTTTAAAACCGGACAGGACTATGGCTACACCTTC	CASSFKTGQDYGYTF
TRBD1	TRBV30	few	TRBJ1-2	TGTGCATACAGGGGGCCTTATGGCTACACCTTC	CAYRGPYGYTF
-	TRBV27	many	TRBJ1-1	TGTGCCAGCAGGGACCCCAGGGGATCCACTGAAGCTTTCTTT	CASRDPRGSTEAFF
TRBD2	TRBV6-2/TRBV6-3	few	TRBJ2-1	TGTGCCAGCAGACCGGGACTAGCGGGGCATGAGCAGTTCTTC	CASRPGLAGHEQFF
TRBD1	TRBV10-1	-	TRBJ1-5	TGCGCCAGCAGGCAGGGGGTTGAGCCCCAGCATTTT	CASRQGVEPQHF
TRBD1	TRBV7-8	-	TRBJ2-7	TGCGCCAGCAGCCAAACCGGGACAGGGAACTACGAGCAGTACTTC	CASSQTGTGNYEQYF
-	TRBV19	few	TRBJ1-6	TGTGCCAGTACCCCTGGGACCGCATTTTCACCCCTCCACTTT	CASTPGTAFSPLHF
-	TRBV6-1	-	TRBJ2-7	TGTGCCAGCAGTGAAGAGGAAGGCGTCACCTACGAGCAGTACTTC	CASSEEEGVTYEQYF
TRBD2	TRBV29-1	-	TRBJ2-1	TGCAGCGGGGTAGGACTAGCGGGAGGGGTAGCCTACAATGAGCAGTTCTTC	CSGVGLAGGVAYNEQFF
-	TRBV29-1	many	TRBJ2-1	TGCAGCGTTGACAGCTACAATGAGCAGTTCTTC	CSVDSYNEQFF
-	TRBV7-2	-	TRBJ2-3	TGTGCCAGCAGCTTTCGCAGGGGTTTTACAGATACGCAGTATTTT	CASSFRRGFTDTQYF
TRBD2	TRBV28	many	TRBJ2-7	TGTGCCAGCAGTTTTCTAGCGGGAGGGCACGAGCAGTACTTC	CASSFLAGGHEQYF